The TCR beta chain under discussion was sequenced for a study of blood T cell repertoires in COVID-19. Overall study: Specimens from acute and convalescent COVID-19 originated in the United States, Italy and Spain. The analysed material was cDNA or gDNA that came from T cells, B-cell-depleted T cells, or PBMCs.

The V gene lost 5 bases and the J gene lost 4 bases, with 15 bases spanning the gap. This CDR3 is 14 amino acids long. CDR1 is SEHNR and CDR2 is FQNEAQ in the germline V gene (reference sequence). Authors' processing steps: Estimation of nucleated cell counts relied on the amplification of reference gene primers. The repertoire was sequenced with immunoSEQ multiplex PCR; TCRdb's copy has only in-frame clones and lacks some. V and J calls and clone size are as listed in that table; D and trimming were resolved from the DNA. The table shows approximately 330,000 clones, with roughly 90% occurring only once.

Sequenced: peripheral blood. The chain uses TRBV7-9 and TRBJ2-7; tentatively, D is TRBD2 (6 bases). The sequence was collected from a woman between 45 and 65 years old with active or convalescent COVID-19. CDR3 loop: CASSPRDWQYEQYF. CDR3 bases: TGTGCCAGCAGCCCTCGGGACTGGCAGTACGAGCAGTACTTC.